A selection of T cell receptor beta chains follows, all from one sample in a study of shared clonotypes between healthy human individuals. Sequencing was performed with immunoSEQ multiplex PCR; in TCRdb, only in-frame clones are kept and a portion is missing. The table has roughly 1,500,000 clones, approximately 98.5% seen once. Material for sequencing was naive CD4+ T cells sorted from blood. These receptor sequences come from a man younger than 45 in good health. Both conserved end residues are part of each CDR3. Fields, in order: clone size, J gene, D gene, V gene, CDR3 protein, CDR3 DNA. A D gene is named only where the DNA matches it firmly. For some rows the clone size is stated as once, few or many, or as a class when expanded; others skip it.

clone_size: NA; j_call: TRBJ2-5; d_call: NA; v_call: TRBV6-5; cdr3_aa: CASSRTGQQETQYF; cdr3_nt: TGTGCCAGCAGTAGAACGGGGCAGCAAGAGACCCAGTACTTC
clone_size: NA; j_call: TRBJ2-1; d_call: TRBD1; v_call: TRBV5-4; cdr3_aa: CASSARDRVYNEQFF; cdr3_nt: TGTGCCAGCAGCGCCCGGGACAGGGTATACAATGAGCAGTTCTTC
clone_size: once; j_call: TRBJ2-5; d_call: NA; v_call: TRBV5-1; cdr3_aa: CASVLGDGETQYF; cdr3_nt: TGCGCCAGTGTCCTCGGGGATGGTGAGACCCAGTACTTC
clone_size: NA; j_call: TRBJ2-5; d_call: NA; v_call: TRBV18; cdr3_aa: CASSPSGSQETQYF; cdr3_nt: TGTGCCAGCTCACCTTCAGGGAGCCAAGAGACCCAGTACTTC
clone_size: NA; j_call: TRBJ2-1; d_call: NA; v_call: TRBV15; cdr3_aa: CASAASVTYNEQFF; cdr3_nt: TGTGCCTCCGCGGCTAGCGTAACCTACAATGAGCAGTTCTTC
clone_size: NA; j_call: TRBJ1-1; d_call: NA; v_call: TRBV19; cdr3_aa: CASSSPGHDTEAFF; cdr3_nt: TGTGCCAGTAGTAGCCCAGGGCACGACACTGAAGCTTTCTTT
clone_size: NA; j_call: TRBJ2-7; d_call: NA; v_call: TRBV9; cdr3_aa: CASSVEGATEQYF; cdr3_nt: TGTGCCAGCAGCGTAGAGGGTGCCACCGAGCAGTACTTC
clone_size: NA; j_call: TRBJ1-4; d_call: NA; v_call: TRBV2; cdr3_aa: CASRVVATNEKLFF; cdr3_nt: TGTGCCAGCAGGGTAGTTGCAACTAATGAAAAACTGTTTTTT
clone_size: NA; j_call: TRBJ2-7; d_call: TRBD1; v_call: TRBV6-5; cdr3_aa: CASRRTGTYEQYF; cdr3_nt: TGTGCCAGCAGACGGACAGGAACCTACGAGCAGTACTTC
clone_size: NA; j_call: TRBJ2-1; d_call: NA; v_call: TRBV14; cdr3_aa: CASSHRQLRTWREQFF; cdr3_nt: TGTGCCAGCAGCCACCGACAGCTACGTACCTGGCGGGAGCAGTTCTTC
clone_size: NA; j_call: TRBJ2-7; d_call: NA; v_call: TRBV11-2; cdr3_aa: CASSSNGGPYEQYF; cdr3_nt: TGTGCCAGCAGCTCTAACGGGGGACCCTACGAGCAGTACTTC
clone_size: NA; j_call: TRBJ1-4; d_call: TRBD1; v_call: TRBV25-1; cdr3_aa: CASGTGEKLFF; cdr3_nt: TGTGCCAGCGGGACAGGGGAAAAACTGTTTTTT
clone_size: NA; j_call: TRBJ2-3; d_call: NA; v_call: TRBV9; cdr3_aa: CASSVATRTTTDTQYF; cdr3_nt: TGTGCCAGCAGCGTAGCTACGCGTACCACCACAGATACGCAGTATTTT
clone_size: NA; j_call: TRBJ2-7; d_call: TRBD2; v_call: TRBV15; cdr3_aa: CATSRDRTSGYEQYF; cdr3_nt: TGTGCCACCAGCAGAGATAGGACTAGCGGCTACGAGCAGTACTTC
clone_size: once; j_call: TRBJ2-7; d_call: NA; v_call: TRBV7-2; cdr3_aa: CASRPVQSRTYEQYF; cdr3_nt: TGTGCCAGCAGACCCGTCCAGTCGAGAACCTACGAGCAGTACTTC
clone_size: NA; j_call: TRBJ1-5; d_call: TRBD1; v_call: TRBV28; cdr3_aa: CASRGQGGQPQHF; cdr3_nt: TGTGCCAGCAGGGGACAGGGGGGTCAGCCCCAGCATTTT
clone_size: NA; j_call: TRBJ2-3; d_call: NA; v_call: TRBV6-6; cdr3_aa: CASSQGGGQGTDTQYF; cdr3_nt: TGTGCCAGCTCGCAAGGAGGGGGGCAAGGCACAGATACGCAGTATTTT
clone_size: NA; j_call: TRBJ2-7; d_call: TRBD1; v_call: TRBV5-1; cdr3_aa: CASSPDRGHEQYF; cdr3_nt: TGCGCCAGCAGCCCCGACAGGGGCCACGAGCAGTACTTC
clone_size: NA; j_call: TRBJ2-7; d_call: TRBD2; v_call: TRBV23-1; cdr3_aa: CASSRTSKTYEQYF; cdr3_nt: TGCGCCAGCAGTCGGACTAGCAAAACCTACGAGCAGTACTTC
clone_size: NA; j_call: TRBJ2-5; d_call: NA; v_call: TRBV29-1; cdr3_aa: CSSDQESQETQYF; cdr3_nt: TGCAGCTCCGACCAGGAAAGCCAAGAGACCCAGTACTTC
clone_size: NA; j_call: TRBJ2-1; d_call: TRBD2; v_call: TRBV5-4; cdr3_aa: CASSLPAPGTSTRGEQFF; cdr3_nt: TGTGCCAGCAGCTTGCCAGCCCCCGGGACTAGCACACGGGGTGAGCAGTTCTTC
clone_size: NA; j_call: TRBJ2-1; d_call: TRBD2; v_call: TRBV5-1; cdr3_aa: CASSLGLAVREQFF; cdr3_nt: TGCGCCAGCAGCTTGGGACTAGCAGTGAGGGAGCAGTTCTTC
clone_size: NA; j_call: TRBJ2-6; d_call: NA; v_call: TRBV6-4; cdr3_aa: CASSDLGGSGANVLTF; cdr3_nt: TGTGCCAGCAGTGACCTGGGTGGCTCTGGGGCCAACGTCCTGACTTTC
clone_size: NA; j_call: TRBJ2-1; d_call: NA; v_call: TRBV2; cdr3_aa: CASSGYKYNEQFF; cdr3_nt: TGTGCCAGCAGTGGATACAAGTACAATGAGCAGTTCTTC
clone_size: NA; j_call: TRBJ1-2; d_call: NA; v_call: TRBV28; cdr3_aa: CASSLGPLAANYGYTF; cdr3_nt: TGTGCCAGCAGCCTGGGGCCTCTTGCAGCTAACTATGGCTACACCTTC
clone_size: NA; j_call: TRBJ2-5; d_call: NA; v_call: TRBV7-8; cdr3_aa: CASSLGGGRGGATQYF; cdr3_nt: TGTGCCAGCAGCTTAGGCGGTGGGCGGGGTGGTGCGACCCAGTACTTC
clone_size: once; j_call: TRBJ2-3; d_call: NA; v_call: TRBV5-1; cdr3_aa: CASSSTGSSTDTQYF; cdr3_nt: TGCGCCAGCAGCTCCACAGGGTCTAGCACAGATACGCAGTATTTT
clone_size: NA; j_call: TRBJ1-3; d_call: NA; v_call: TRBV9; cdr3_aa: CASSVVGRVGNTIYF; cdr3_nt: TGTGCCAGCAGCGTAGTCGGAAGAGTTGGAAACACCATATATTTT
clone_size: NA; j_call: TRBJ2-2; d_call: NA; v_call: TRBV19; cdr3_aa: CASSPSANTGELFF; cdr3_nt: TGTGCCAGTAGTCCGAGCGCGAACACCGGGGAGCTGTTTTTT
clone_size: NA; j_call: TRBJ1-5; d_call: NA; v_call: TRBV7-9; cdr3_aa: CASSPTGNQPQHF; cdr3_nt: TGTGCCAGCAGCCCGACGGGGAATCAGCCCCAGCATTTT
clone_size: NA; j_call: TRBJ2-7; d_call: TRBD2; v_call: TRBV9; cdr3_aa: CASSVGDYSYEQYF; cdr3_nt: TGTGCCAGCAGCGTAGGGGACTACTCCTACGAGCAGTACTTC
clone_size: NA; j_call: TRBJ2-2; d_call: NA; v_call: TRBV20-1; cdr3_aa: CSAPDTGELFF; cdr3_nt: TGCAGTGCCCCGGACACCGGGGAGCTGTTTTTT
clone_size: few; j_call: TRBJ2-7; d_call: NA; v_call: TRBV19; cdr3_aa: CASSASRGYEQYF; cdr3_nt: TGTGCCAGTAGTGCATCGAGGGGCTACGAGCAGTACTTC
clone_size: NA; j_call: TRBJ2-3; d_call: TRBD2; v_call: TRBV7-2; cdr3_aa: CASSLAGLAGMRTDTQYF; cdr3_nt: TGTGCCAGCAGCTTAGCGGGACTAGCGGGAATGAGGACAGATACGCAGTATTTT
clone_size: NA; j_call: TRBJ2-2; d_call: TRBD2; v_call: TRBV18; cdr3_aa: CASSPSGRAGELFF; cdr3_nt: TGTGCCAGCTCACCAAGCGGGAGGGCCGGGGAGCTGTTTTTT
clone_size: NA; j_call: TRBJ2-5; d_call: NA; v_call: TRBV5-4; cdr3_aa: CASSLDRAMETQYF; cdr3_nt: TGTGCCAGCAGCTTGGACAGGGCTATGGAGACCCAGTACTTC
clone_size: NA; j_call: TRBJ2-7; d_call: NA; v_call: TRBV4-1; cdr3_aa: CASSRTYVSTYEQYF; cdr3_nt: TGCGCCAGCAGCCGCACTTATGTCTCAACCTACGAGCAGTACTTC
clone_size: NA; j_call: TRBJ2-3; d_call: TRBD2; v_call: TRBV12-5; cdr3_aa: CASGLVTGTSSTDTQYF; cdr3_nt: TGTGCTAGTGGTTTGGTAACCGGGACTAGTAGCACAGATACGCAGTATTTT
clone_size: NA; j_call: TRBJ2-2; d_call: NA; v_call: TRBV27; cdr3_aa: CASSPGPGELFF; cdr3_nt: TGTGCCAGCAGTCCGGGGCCCGGGGAGCTGTTTTTT
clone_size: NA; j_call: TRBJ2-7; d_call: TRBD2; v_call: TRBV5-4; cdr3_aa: CASSPRLAGAEQYF; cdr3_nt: TGTGCCAGCAGCCCCCGGCTAGCGGGAGCTGAGCAGTACTTC
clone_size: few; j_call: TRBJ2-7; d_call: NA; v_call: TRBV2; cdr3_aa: CASGGSEQYF; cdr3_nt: TGTGCCAGCGGAGGCAGCGAGCAGTACTTC
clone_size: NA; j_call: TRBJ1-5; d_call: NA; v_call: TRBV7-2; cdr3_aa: CASSLRGDQPQHF; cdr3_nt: TGTGCCAGCAGCTTAAGGGGAGATCAGCCCCAGCATTTT
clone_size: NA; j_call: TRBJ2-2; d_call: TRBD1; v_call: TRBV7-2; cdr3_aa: CASSLAPDRVTGELFF; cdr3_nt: TGTGCCAGCAGCTTAGCCCCGGACAGGGTCACCGGGGAGCTGTTTTTT
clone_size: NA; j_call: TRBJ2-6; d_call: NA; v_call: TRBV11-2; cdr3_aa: CASRPGANVLTF; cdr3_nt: TGTGCCAGCCGTCCTGGGGCCAACGTCCTGACTTTC
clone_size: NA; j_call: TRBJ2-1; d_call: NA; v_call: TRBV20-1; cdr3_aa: CSASSYNEQFF; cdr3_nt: TGCAGTGCTAGCTCGTACAATGAGCAGTTCTTC
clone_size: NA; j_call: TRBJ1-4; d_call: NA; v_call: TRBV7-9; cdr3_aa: CASDRGRASTNEKLFF; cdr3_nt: TGTGCCAGCGATCGGGGAAGAGCGTCAACTAATGAAAAACTGTTTTTT
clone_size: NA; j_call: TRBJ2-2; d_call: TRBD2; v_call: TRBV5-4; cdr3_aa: CASSSAFGLAPNTGELFF; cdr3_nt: TGTGCCAGCAGCTCCGCCTTCGGACTAGCGCCGAACACCGGGGAGCTGTTTTTT
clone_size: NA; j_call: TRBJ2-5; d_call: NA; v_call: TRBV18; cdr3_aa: CASSPPSETQYF; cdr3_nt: TGTGCCAGCTCACCACCGAGCGAGACCCAGTACTTC
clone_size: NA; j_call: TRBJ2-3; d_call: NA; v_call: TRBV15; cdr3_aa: CATSSYRKTTDTQYF; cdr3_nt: TGTGCCACCAGCAGTTACAGGAAGACAACAGATACGCAGTATTTT
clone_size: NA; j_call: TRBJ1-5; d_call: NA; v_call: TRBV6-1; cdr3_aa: CASSESGGQPQHF; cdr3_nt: TGTGCCAGCAGTGAATCGGGGGGACAGCCCCAGCATTTT
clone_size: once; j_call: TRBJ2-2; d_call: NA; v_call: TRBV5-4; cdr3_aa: CASSPWSGGYNGELFF; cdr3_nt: TGTGCCAGCAGCCCTTGGTCTGGGGGTTATAACGGGGAGCTGTTTTTT
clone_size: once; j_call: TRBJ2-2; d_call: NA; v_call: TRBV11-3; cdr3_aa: CASSLDNPGELFF; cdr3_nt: TGTGCCAGCAGCTTAGATAATCCCGGGGAGCTGTTTTTT
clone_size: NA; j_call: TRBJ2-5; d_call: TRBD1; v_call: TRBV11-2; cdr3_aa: CASSLYRGQETQYF; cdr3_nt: TGTGCCAGCAGCTTATACAGGGGGCAAGAGACCCAGTACTTC
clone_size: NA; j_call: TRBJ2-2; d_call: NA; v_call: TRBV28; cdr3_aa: CAVGRDGTGELFF; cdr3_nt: TGTGCAGTTGGGCGTGATGGCACCGGGGAGCTGTTTTTT
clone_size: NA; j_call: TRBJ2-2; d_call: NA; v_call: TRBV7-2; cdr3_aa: CASSLRVSGNTGELFF; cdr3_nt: TGTGCCAGCAGCTTAAGGGTTAGCGGTAACACCGGGGAGCTGTTTTTT
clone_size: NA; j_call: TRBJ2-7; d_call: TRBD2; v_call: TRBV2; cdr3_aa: CASRMLAGVYEQYF; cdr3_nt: TGTGCCAGCAGGATGCTAGCGGGAGTATACGAGCAGTACTTC
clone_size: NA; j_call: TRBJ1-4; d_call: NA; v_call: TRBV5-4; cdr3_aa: CASSTAATNEKLFF; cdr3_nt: TGTGCCAGCAGTACGGCAGCAACTAATGAAAAACTGTTTTTT
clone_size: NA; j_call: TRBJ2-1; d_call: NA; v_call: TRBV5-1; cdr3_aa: CASRSLDSSYNEQFF; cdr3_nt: TGCGCCAGCAGGTCATTAGATTCCTCCTACAATGAGCAGTTCTTC